Following are 17 T cell receptor beta chains from one sample sequenced in a study of Ad26.COV2.S vaccination and SARS-CoV-2 variants listed by TCRdb under 2021. What the treatment or condition label conveys for this sample: roughly 20 received Ad26.COV2.S at low or high dose, single or two shots; roughly 5 received placebo; per-sample allocation not given. Repertoires of vaccine and placebo recipients were sequenced from samples taken on day 63 after the first injection. The library was prepared using the immunoSEQ multiplex PCR assay. TCRdb stores this immuneACCESS table with in-frame sequences only. Part of the clones is absent; in the studies checked, under half of the shortfall reflects unresolved V genes, and no reason is known for the rest. For this sample the table gives around 300,000 clones, of which around 90% were detected only once. The biggest ten clones account for over 5% of the sample.

The specimen was peripheral blood, collected in a trial of Ad26.COV2.S vaccine versus placebo. These receptor sequences come from a person aged 18 to 59 who received the Ad26.COV2.S COVID-19 vaccine or a placebo.

The chain employs TRBV19 and TRBJ2-5; TRBD1 matches at 9 bases. The CDR3 is made up of 16 amino acids. Trimming cost V 4 bases and J 5 bases; bases outside gene matches: 11. Per germline, CDR1 LNHDA and CDR2 SQIVND (reference sequence). CDR3 sequence: CASSTFRDRVTETQYF. Here the CDR3 DNA reads TGTGCCAGTAGTACGTTCCGGGACAGGGTTACGGAGACCCAGTACTTC. The full variable domain, in which reference TRBV19 and TRBJ2-5 provide the parts outside the CDR3, is DGGITQSPKYLFRKEGQNVTLSCEQNLNHDAMYWYRQDPGQGLRLIYYSQIVNDFQKGDIAEGYSVSREKKESFPLTVTSAQKNPTAFYLCASSTFRDRVTETQYFGPGTRLLVL.

V usage is TRBV5-5 and J usage is TRBJ1-1; 11 bases align to TRBD1. Germline CDR1 is SGHKS and CDR2 is YYEKEE (reference sequence). The CDR3 consists of 17 residues. V lost 2 bases and J lost 0; bases outside the gene matches: 6. This CDR3 is CASSLGDRGNVNTEAFF. The CDR3 nucleotides are TGTGCCAGCAGCTTAGGGGACAGGGGGAACGTGAACACTGAAGCTTTCTTT.

This chain joins TRBV9 and TRBJ1-5; 8 bases match TRBD1. The germline V gene encodes CDR1 SGDLS and CDR2 YYNGEE. The CDR3 extends over 15 amino acids. With 3 bases clipped from V and 11 bases from J, the junction kept 13 bases outside the gene matches. DNA for the CDR3: TGTGCCAGCAGCGAGAGAGGGACAGGAATCGAGACCCAGCATTTT. It yields the protein CASSERGTGIETQHF.

This rearrangement joins TRBV9 to TRBJ2-5, with D tentatively TRBD2 (6 bases). The germline gives CDR1 SGDLS, CDR2 YYNGEE. The CDR3 extends over 15 amino acids. V lost 0 bases and J 5 bases, leaving 14 bases between the germline ends. The CDR3 protein is CASSVGGESWETQYF. Here the CDR3 DNA reads TGTGCCAGCAGCGTAGGGGGGGAGTCTTGGGAGACCCAGTACTTC.

This chain joins TRBV10-3 and TRBJ1-5; D call uncertain. Trimming took 0 bases from V and 5 from J, leaving 11 bases between them. CDR1 and CDR2 from the germline V gene are ENHRY and SYGVKD. This CDR3 is 15 amino acids long. CDR3 nucleotides: TGTGCCATCAGTGAGTCGGGCAGTTGGGATCAGCCCCAGCATTTT. Its translation is CAISESGSWDQPQHF.

The chain's CDR3 is CASARREDTEAFF. The CDR3 coding sequence is TGTGCCAGTGCTCGGAGGGAGGACACTGAAGCTTTCTTT. The chain recombines TRBV19 with TRBJ1-1; no firm D call. Trimming removed 8 bases from V and 3 bases from J, with 13 bases in between. The CDR3 contains 13 residues. Germline assignment: CDR1 LNHDA and CDR2 SQIVND (reference sequence). Variable domain in full (rest from reference TRBV19 and TRBJ1-1): DGGITQSPKYLFRKEGQNVTLSCEQNLNHDAMYWYRQDPGQGLRLIYYSQIVNDFQKGDIAEGYSVSREKKESFPLTVTSAQKNPTAFYLCASARREDTEAFFGQGTRLTVV.

As concerns this clone: Different DNA sequences within this sample yield the same CDR3. The rearrangement links TRBV11-3 to TRBJ1-1; 7 positions agree with TRBD1. Germline values: CDR1 SGHNT, CDR2 YENEEA. V shed 6 bases and J 4 bases; nucleotides not matched to a gene: 2. CDR3 length equals 12 residues. This chain's CDR3 is CASSQGGTEAFF. Written as DNA, the CDR3 is TGTGCCAGCAGTCAGGGGGGCACTGAAGCTTTCTTT.

The genes are TRBV5-6 and TRBJ2-7, with a possible D match to TRBD2 (6 bases). Between the trimmed V and J ends, which lost 4 bases and 0 bases, there was a span of 17 bases. The CDR3 has 16 residues. The germline V gene encodes CDR1 SGHDT and CDR2 YYEEEE. This CDR3 is CASSQTVGGFSYEQYF. CDR3 in DNA: TGTGCCAGCAGCCAAACGGTGGGGGGTTTCTCCTACGAGCAGTACTTC.

The J gene is TRBJ2-1, the V gene TRBV18; 9 positions agree with TRBD1. The trim removed 3 bases at V and 8 bases at J, leaving 2 bases unmatched. CDR1 is KGHSH and CDR2 is LQKENI in the germline V gene. The CDR3 sequence is 13 residues long. This CDR3 is CASSPGQGYEQFF. CDR3 DNA: TGTGCCAGCTCACCGGGACAGGGCTATGAGCAGTTCTTC.

The gene calls are TRBV7-2 and TRBJ2-3, with no clear D. CDR3 length equals 15 residues. Germline CDR1 reads SGHTA; CDR2 reads FQGNSA. The V gene lost 0 bases and the J gene lost 0 bases, with 7 bases spanning the gap. The CDR3 DNA follows: TGTGCCAGCAGCTTAGCTAGTACGAGCACAGATACGCAGTATTTT. As protein: CASSLASTSTDTQYF.

The J gene is TRBJ1-4, the V gene TRBV2; TRBD1 agrees at 9 bases. The CDR3 totals 15 residues. The trim removed 5 bases at V and 5 bases at J, leaving 6 bases unmatched. CDR1 and CDR2 (germline): SNHLY, FYNNEI. The CDR3, as DNA: TGTGCCAGCAGTCCAGAAGGGACAGGGAATGAAAAACTGTTTTTT. Translation: CASSPEGTGNEKLFF.

CDR3 DNA: TGTGCCAGTAGTCCCAGCGGGAGGGCCTACGAGCAGTACGTC. Its translation is CASSPSGRAYEQYV. The chain combines TRBV19 with TRBJ2-7; 10 bases agree with TRBD2. The CDR3 length is 14 residues. Germline values: CDR1 LNHDA, CDR2 SQIVND (reference sequence). With V trimmed by 5 bases and J by 2 bases, 3 bases remained unmatched.

The chain links TRBV4-3 to TRBJ1-2; no clear D. The germline V and J ends were trimmed by 0 bases and 4 bases, with 12 bases remaining between them. The CDR3 extends over 15 amino acids. Germline loops: CDR1 LGHNA, CDR2 YSLEER. CDR3 sequence: CASSQDLAGTYGYTF. CDR3 in DNA: TGCGCCAGCAGCCAAGATCTAGCAGGAACCTATGGCTACACCTTC.

The chain has TRBV4-3 and TRBJ1-2; 8 bases align to TRBD1. The V gene's germline CDR1 is LGHNA and CDR2 YSLEER. There are 16 residues in the CDR3. Unmatched junction bases numbered 8, after V lost 0 bases and J lost 5 bases. This CDR3 reads CASSQDQTGVRYGYTF. The CDR3, as DNA: TGCGCCAGCAGCCAAGATCAGACAGGGGTTAGGTATGGCTACACCTTC.

The rearrangement links TRBV7-9 to TRBJ1-1; tentatively, D is TRBD1 (5 bases). Germline CDR1 and CDR2: SEHNR and FQNEAQ (reference sequence). The V gene lost 11 bases and the J gene lost 4 bases, with 17 bases spanning the gap. The CDR3 consists of 13 residues. CDR3 region: CAGLRRGGTEAFF. The CDR3 nucleotides are TGTGCCGGCTTGAGGAGGGGAGGCACTGAAGCTTTCTTT.

The V call is TRBV18, the J call TRBJ2-2; 8 positions agree with TRBD2. With 5 bases clipped from V and 4 bases from J, the junction kept 12 bases outside the gene matches. The CDR3 consists of 17 residues. Germline loops: CDR1 KGHSH, CDR2 LQKENI. The chain's CDR3 is CASSFLTSEILTGELFF. CDR3 in DNA: TGTGCCAGCTCATTCCTGACTAGCGAAATACTCACCGGGGAGCTGTTTTTT.

CDR3 region: CATSDRSGVGSEQFF. Here the CDR3 DNA reads TGTGCCACCAGTGATAGGTCGGGAGTGGGGAGTGAGCAGTTCTTC. The rearrangement links TRBV24-1 to TRBJ2-1, with D perhaps TRBD2 (6 bases). The CDR3 is made up of 15 amino acids. Germline CDR1 KGHDR, CDR2 SFDVKD. Trimming stripped 3 bases from V and 9 bases from J, with 17 bases between.